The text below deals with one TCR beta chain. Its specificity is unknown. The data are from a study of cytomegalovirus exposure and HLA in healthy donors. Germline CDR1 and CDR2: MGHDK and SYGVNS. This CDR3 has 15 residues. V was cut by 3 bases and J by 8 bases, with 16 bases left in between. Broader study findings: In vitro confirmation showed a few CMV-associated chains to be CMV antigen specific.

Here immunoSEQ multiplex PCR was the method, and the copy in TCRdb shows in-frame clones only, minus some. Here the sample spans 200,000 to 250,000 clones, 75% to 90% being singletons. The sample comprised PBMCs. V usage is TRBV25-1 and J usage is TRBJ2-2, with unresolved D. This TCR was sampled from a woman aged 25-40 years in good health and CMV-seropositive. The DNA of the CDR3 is TGTGCCAGCAGTGACCAGTCCGGTAGTCCTGGGGAGCTGTTTTTT. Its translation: CASSDQSGSPGELFF.